The entry below describes one T cell receptor beta chain. The antigen remains unidentified. This CDR3 contains 16 residues. Germline V gene sequence: CDR1 SGHDT, CDR2 YYEEEE. Trimming took 0 bases from V and 5 from J, leaving 18 bases between them. 13 Jbeta primers and 60 Vbeta primers were used for the PCR. Using immunoSEQ multiplex PCR, the repertoire was profiled, and TCRdb retains in-frame clones only, with some absent. In the table there are more than 110,000 clones, roughly 70% of which are singletons. The donors, nominally healthy at sampling, likely had unrecorded immune exposures. This specimen belongs to a study of cytomegalovirus exposure and HLA in healthy donors. Study-wide context: The Caucasian-associated ancestry cluster held around 76% of around 380 genotyped donors. Whole-study findings and limits: Data from an earlier analysis indicated that most TCR beta V segments were productive either about 87% or about 30% of the time. Whilst most TCR sequences proved rare, a subset of public TCRs occurred across many donors.

The sequence was obtained from a man aged 25-45 years in good health and CMV-seronegative. The chain recombines TRBV5-6 with TRBJ2-7; perhaps TRBD2 as D (6 bases). Sequencing was performed on PBMCs. The CDR3: CASSLAIGWDWNEQYF. Here the CDR3 DNA reads TGTGCCAGCAGCTTGGCTATCGGTTGGGACTGGAACGAGCAGTACTTC.